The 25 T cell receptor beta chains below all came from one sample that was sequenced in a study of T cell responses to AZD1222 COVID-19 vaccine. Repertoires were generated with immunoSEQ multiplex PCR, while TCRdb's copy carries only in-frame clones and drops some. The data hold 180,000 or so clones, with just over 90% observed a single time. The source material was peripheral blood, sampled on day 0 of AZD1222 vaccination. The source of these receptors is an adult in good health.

The CDR3 sequence: CASSPGGPYEQYF. The CDR3 DNA follows: TGTGCCAGCTCACCCGGAGGCCCCTACGAGCAGTACTTC. The chain uses TRBV18 and TRBJ2-7; D might be TRBD2 (5 bases). CDR3 size: 13 residues. The V end lost 3 bases, the J end lost 2 bases, and 8 bases lay between the germline ends. The V gene's germline CDR1 is KGHSH and CDR2 LQKENI.

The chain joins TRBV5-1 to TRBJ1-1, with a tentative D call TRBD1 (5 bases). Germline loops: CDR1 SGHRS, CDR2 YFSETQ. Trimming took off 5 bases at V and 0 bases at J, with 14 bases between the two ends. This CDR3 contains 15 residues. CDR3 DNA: TGCGCCAGCAGGACATATTGGGGGGTGAACACTGAAGCTTTCTTT. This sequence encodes CASRTYWGVNTEAFF.

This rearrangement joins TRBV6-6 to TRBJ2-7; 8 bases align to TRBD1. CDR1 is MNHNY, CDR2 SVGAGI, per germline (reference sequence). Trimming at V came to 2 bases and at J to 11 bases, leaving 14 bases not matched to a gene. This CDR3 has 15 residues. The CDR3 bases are TGTGCCAGCAGTTACACGACCGGGACAGGTCTTTTCAAGTACTTC. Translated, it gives CASSYTTGTGLFKYF.

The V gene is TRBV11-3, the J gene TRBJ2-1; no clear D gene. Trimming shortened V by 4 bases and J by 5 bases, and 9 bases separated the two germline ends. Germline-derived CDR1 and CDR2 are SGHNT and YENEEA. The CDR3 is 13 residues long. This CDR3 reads CASSSTENNEQFF. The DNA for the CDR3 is TGTGCCAGCAGCTCAACAGAGAACAATGAGCAGTTCTTC.

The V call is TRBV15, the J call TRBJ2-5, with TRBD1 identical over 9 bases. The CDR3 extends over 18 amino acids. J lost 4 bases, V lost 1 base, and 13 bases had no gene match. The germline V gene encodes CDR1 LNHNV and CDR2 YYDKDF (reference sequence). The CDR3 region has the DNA TGTGCCACCAGCAGAGGAAGGCCCACAGGGGGCGTCGGAGAGACCCAGTACTTC. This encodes CATSRGRPTGGVGETQYF. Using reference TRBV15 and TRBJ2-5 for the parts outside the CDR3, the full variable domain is DAMVIQNPRYQVTQFGKPVTLSCSQTLNHNVMYWYQQKSSQAPKLLFHYYDKDFNNEADTPDNFQSRRPNTSFCFLDIRSPGLGDTAMYLCATSRGRPTGGVGETQYFGPGTRLLVL.

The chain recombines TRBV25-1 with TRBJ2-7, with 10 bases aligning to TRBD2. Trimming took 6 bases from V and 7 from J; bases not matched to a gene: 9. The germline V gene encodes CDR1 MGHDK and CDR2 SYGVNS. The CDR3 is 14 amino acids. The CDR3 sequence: CASSPASGSLEQYF. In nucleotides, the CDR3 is TGTGCCAGCAGCCCCGCTAGCGGGAGTCTAGAGCAGTACTTC.

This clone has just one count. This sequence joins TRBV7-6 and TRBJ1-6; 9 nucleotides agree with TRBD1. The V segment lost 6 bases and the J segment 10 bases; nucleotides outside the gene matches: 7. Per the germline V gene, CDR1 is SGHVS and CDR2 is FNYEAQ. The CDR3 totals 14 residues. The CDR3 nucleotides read TGTGCCAGCAGACCGGGACAGGGAGAATCACCCCTCCACTTT. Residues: CASRPGQGESPLHF.

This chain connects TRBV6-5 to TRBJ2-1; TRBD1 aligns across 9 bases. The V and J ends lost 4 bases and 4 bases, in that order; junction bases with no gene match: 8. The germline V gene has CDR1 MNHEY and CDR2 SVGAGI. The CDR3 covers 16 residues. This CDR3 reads CASSSGTGRPYNEQFF. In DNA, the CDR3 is TGTGCCAGCAGTTCCGGGACAGGGAGACCATACAATGAGCAGTTCTTC.

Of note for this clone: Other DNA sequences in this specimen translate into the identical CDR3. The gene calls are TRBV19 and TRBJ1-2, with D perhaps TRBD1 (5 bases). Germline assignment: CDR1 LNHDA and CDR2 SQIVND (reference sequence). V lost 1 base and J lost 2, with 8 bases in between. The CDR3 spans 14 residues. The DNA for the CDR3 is TGTGCCAGTAGTATAGTGCAGGGAAACTATGGCTACACCTTC. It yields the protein CASSIVQGNYGYTF.

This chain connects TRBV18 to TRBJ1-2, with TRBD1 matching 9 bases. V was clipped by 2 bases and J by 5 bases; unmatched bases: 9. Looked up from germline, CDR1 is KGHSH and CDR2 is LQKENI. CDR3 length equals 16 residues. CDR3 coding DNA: TGTGCCAGCTCACCATCCTCGGACAGGGGTGGTTATGGCTACACCTTC. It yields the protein CASSPSSDRGGYGYTF.

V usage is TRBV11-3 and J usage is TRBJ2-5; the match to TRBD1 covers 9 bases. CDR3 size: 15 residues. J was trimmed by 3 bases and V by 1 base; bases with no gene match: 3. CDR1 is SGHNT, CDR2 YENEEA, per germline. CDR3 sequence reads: CASSLGTGGEETQYF. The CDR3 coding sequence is TGTGCCAGCAGCTTAGGCACAGGGGGCGAAGAGACCCAGTACTTC.

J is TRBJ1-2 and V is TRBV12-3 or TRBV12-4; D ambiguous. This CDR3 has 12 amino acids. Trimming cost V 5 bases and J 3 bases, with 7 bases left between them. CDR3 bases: TGTGCCAGCAGTGGCGGTGACTATGGCTACACCTTC. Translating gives CASSGGDYGYTF.

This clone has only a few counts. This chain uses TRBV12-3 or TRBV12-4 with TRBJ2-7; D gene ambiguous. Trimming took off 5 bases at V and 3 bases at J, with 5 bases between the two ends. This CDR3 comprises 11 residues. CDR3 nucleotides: TGTGCCAGCAGTAACGGCTACGAGCAGTACTTC. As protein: CASSNGYEQYF.

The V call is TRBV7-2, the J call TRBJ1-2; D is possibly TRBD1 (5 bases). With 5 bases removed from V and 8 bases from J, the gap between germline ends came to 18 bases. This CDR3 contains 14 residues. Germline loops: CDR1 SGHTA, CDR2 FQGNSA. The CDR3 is CASSPVQVPRGYTF. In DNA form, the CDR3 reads TGTGCCAGCAGCCCCGTACAGGTCCCCCGCGGCTACACCTTC.

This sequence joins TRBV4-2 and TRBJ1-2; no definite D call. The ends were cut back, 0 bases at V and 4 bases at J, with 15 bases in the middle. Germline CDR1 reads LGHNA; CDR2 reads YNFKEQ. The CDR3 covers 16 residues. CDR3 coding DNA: TGTGCCAGCAGCCAAGAAGCCCACCCACGGGGCTATGGCTACACCTTC. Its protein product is CASSQEAHPRGYGYTF.

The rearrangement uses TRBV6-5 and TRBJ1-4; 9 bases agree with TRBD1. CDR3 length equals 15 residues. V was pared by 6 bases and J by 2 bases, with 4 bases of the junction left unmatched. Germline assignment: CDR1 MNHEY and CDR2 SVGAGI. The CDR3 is CASRRTGDTNEKLFF. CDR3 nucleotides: TGTGCCAGCAGGAGGACAGGGGACACTAATGAAAAACTGTTTTTT.

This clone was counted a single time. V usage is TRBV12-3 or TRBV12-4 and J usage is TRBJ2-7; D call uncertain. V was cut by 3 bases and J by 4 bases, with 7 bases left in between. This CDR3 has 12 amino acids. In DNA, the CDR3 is TGTGCCAGCAGTTTGATACTTTACGAGCAGTACTTC. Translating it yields CASSLILYEQYF.

The CDR3 loop is CASSLQGRNEQYF. The CDR3 DNA reads as TGTGCCAGCAGCCTGCAGGGTCGTAACGAGCAGTACTTC. The V and J genes are TRBV5-6 and TRBJ2-7; weak D call: TRBD1 (5 bases). CDR1 is SGHDT and CDR2 is YYEEEE in the germline V gene. V was cut by 4 bases and J by 5 bases, with 13 bases left in between. The CDR3 consists of 13 residues.

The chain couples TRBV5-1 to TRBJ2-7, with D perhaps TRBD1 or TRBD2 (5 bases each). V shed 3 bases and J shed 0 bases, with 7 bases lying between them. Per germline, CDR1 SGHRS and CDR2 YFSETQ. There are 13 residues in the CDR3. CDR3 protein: CASSWDRSYEQYF. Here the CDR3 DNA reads TGCGCCAGCAGCTGGGACCGCTCCTACGAGCAGTACTTC.

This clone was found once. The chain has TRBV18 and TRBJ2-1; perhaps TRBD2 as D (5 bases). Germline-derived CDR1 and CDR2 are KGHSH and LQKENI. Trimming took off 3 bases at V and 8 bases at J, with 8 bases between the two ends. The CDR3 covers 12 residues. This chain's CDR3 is CASSPTRDEQFF. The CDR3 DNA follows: TGTGCCAGCTCACCCACTAGGGATGAGCAGTTCTTC.

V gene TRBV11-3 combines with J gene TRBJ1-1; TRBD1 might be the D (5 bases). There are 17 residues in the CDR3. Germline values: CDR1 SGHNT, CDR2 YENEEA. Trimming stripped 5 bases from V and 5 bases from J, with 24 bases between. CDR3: CASSRNGATEEATEAFF. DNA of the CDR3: TGTGCCAGCAGCCGGAATGGAGCGACAGAGGAGGCGACTGAAGCTTTCTTT.

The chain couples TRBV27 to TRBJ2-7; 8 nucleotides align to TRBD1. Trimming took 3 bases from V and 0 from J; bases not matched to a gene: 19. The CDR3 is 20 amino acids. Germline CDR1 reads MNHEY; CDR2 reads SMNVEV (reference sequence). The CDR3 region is CASSFRRRDRRRESSYEQYF. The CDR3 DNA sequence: TGTGCCAGCAGTTTCCGTCGCCGGGACAGGAGACGGGAGAGCTCCTACGAGCAGTACTTC.

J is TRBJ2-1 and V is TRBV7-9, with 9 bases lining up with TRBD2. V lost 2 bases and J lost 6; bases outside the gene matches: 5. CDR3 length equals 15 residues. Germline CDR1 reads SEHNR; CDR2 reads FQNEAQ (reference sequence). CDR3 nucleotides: TGTGCCAGCAGCTTACCGGGACTAGCCCTCAATGAGCAGTTCTTC. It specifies CASSLPGLALNEQFF.

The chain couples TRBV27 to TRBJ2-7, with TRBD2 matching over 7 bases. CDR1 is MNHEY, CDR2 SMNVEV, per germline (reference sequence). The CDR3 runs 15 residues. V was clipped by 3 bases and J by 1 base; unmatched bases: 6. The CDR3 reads CASSLGGSPSYEQYF. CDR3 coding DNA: TGTGCCAGCAGTTTGGGAGGGTCCCCTTCCTACGAGCAGTACTTC.

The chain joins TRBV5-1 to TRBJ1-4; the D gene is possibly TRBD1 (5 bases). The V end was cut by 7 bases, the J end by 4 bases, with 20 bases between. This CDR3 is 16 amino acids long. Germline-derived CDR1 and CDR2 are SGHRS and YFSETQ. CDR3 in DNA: TGCGCCAGCTCCACCGGGGCTGAGGGCATTAATGAAAAACTGTTTTTT. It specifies CASSTGAEGINEKLFF. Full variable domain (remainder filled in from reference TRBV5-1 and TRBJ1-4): KAGVTQTPRYLIKTRGQQVTLSCSPISGHRSVSWYQQTPGQGLQFLFEYFSETQRNKGNFPGRFSGRQFSNSRSEMNVSTLELGDSALYLCASSTGAEGINEKLFFGSGTQLSVL.